One sample yielded the 22 T cell receptor beta chains listed below, sequenced in a study of cytomegalovirus exposure and HLA in healthy donors. A multiplex PCR was run with 60 Vbeta primers and 13 Jbeta primers. TCRdb's copy holds only in-frame clones and misses some; the assay was immunoSEQ multiplex PCR. The sample lists around 80,000 clones, approximately 65% occurring once. Material: PBMCs. These receptors all come from a male donor in good health and CMV-seropositive.

V gene TRBV5-6 combines with J gene TRBJ2-3, with 13 bases lining up with TRBD2. Germline CDR1 SGHDT, CDR2 YYEEEE. Trimming took 1 base from V and 2 from J; bases not matched to a gene: 10. This CDR3 comprises 19 residues. The CDR3 here is CASSLSRLAGGLITDTQYF. The CDR3 region has the DNA TGTGCCAGCAGCTTGTCACGACTAGCGGGAGGACTCATCACAGATACGCAGTATTTT.

V is TRBV19 and J is TRBJ2-3; TRBD2 might be the D (5 bases). Trimming stripped 7 bases from V and 2 bases from J, with 13 bases between. Germline assignment: CDR1 LNHDA and CDR2 SQIVND (reference sequence). This CDR3 region has 14 residues. CDR3 coding DNA: TGTGCCAGTAACTTTGGAGGAGACACAGATACGCAGTATTTT. This gives the protein CASNFGGDTDTQYF.

The chain employs TRBV30 and TRBJ2-5; 11 nucleotides match TRBD2. V gave up 2 bases and J gave up 6 bases; unmatched junction bases: 5. The CDR3 has 14 amino acids. CDR1 and CDR2 (germline): GTSNPN, SVGIG (reference sequence). CDR3 in amino acids: CAWSNSGGAKTQYF. As DNA, the CDR3 is TGTGCCTGGAGTAATAGCGGGGGGGCGAAGACCCAGTACTTC.

The J gene is TRBJ1-4, the V gene TRBV5-1; a weak D match, TRBD1 (6 bases). Germline CDR1 and CDR2: SGHRS and YFSETQ. The CDR3 is 15 amino acids. Trimming stripped 0 bases from V and 8 bases from J, with 14 bases between. CDR3 residues: CASSLGSGDNEKLFF. The CDR3 DNA follows: TGCGCCAGCAGCTTGGGTTCAGGGGATAACGAAAAACTGTTTTTT.

The chain is built from TRBV4-1 and TRBJ1-6; TRBD1 might be the D (5 bases). V lost 4 bases and J lost 2, with 9 bases in between. The CDR3 has 15 residues. Per the germline V gene, CDR1 is MGHRA and CDR2 is YSYEKL. CDR3 protein: CASSRQSTYNSPLHF. CDR3 DNA sequence: TGCGCCAGCAGCCGACAGAGCACCTATAATTCACCCCTCCACTTT.

The rearrangement joins TRBV7-2 to TRBJ2-3, with 8 bases fitting TRBD2. V shed 1 base and J 6 bases; nucleotides not matched to a gene: 6. From germline, CDR1 is SGHTA and CDR2 FQGNSA. This CDR3 comprises 15 residues. The CDR3 DNA sequence: TGTGCCAGCAGCTTAGGAGGCGGGGGGCCGGATACGCAGTATTTT. As protein: CASSLGGGGPDTQYF. The full variable domain, completed using reference TRBV7-2 and TRBJ2-3, is GAGVSQSPSNKVTEKGKDVELRCDPISGHTALYWYRQSLGQGLEFLIYFQGNSAPDKSGLPSDRFSAERTGGSVSTLTIQRTQQEDSAVYLCASSLGGGGPDTQYFGPGTRLTVL.

This chain uses TRBV9 with TRBJ2-5; 8 nucleotides align to TRBD1. Trimming at V came to 3 bases and at J to 7 bases, leaving 5 bases not matched to a gene. This CDR3 has 13 amino acids. From germline, CDR1 is SGDLS and CDR2 YYNGEE. CDR3 DNA: TGTGCCAGCAGCGATGACAGGGGAGGGACCCAGTACTTC. As protein: CASSDDRGGTQYF.

The chain recombines TRBV2 with TRBJ2-1, with 11 bases identical to TRBD2. Germline CDR1 SNHLY, CDR2 FYNNEI. The length of the CDR3 is 15 residues. The trim removed 6 bases at V and 1 base at J, leaving 2 bases unmatched. The CDR3 reads CASRASGGSYNEQFF. In DNA form, the CDR3 reads TGTGCCAGCAGGGCTAGCGGGGGGTCCTACAATGAGCAGTTCTTC.

The chain uses TRBV5-4 and TRBJ2-5, with no clear D. Trimming cost V 4 bases and J 5 bases, with 12 bases left between them. The CDR3 has 13 residues. The germline gives CDR1 SGHNT, CDR2 YYREEE (reference sequence). CDR3 region: CASSPSGRETQYF. The CDR3, as DNA: TGTGCCAGCAGCCCCTCGGGTCGGGAGACCCAGTACTTC. The full variable domain, completed using reference TRBV5-4 and TRBJ2-5, is ETGVTQSPTHLIKTRGQQVTLRCSSQSGHNTVSWYQQALGQGPQFIFQYYREEENGRGNFPPRFSGLQFPNYSSELNVNALELDDSALYLCASSPSGRETQYFGPGTRLLVL.

This clone was seen only a few times. The V gene is TRBV7-3, the J gene TRBJ2-1; 9 bases are shared with TRBD1. From germline, CDR1 is SGHTA and CDR2 FQGTGA. CDR3 length: 15 amino acids. V dropped 4 bases and J dropped 3; count of bases not matched to a gene: 4. The CDR3 region is CASSSGDRVYNEQFF. CDR3 DNA sequence: TGTGCCAGCAGCTCAGGGGACAGGGTCTACAATGAGCAGTTCTTC.

The CDR3, as DNA: TGTGCCAGCAGTTTCCCGGACAGGGCCGCAGGTACGCAGTATTTT. Translated, it gives CASSFPDRAAGTQYF. V usage is TRBV7-8 and J usage is TRBJ2-3; 8 nucleotides align to TRBD1. Germline trimming cut 6 bases from V and 8 bases from J; bases unmatched to any gene: 13. CDR3 length equals 15 residues. Germline assignment: CDR1 SGHVS and CDR2 FQNEAQ.

The rearrangement links TRBV2 to TRBJ2-7, with D maybe TRBD2 (6 bases). The germline V and J ends were trimmed by 4 bases and 6 bases, with 13 bases remaining between them. Germline lookup yields CDR1 SNHLY and CDR2 FYNNEI. The CDR3 has 13 amino acids. The CDR3 region has the DNA TGTGCCAGCAGTGTGGAGGGTCGCGGCGAGCAGTACTTC. This gives the protein CASSVEGRGEQYF. The full variable domain, rest sourced from reference TRBV2 and TRBJ2-7, is EPEVTQTPSHQVTQMGQEVILRCVPISNHLYFYWYRQILGQKVEFLVSFYNNEISEKSEIFDDQFSVERPDGSNFTLKIRSTKLEDSAMYFCASSVEGRGEQYFGPGTRLTVT.

This clone was recorded once. In DNA form, the CDR3 reads TGTGCCTGGACTCCGCCGGGCGGGGGGGCCATATACTACGAGCAGTACTTC. Its translation is CAWTPPGGGAIYYEQYF. The V gene is TRBV30, the J gene TRBJ2-7; TRBD2 matches at 9 bases. Looked up from germline, CDR1 is GTSNPN and CDR2 is SVGIG (reference sequence). The CDR3 extends over 17 amino acids. J gave up 3 bases and V 4 bases, and 16 bases lay outside the gene matches.

This clone was found a few times. The chain links TRBV7-8 to TRBJ2-1; the match to TRBD2 covers 13 bases. Losses at the gene ends were 6 bases for V and 3 bases for J; bases not matched to a gene: 5. The CDR3 is 16 amino acids. Per germline, CDR1 SGHVS and CDR2 FQNEAQ. The CDR3 protein is CASSWTSGSFYNEQFF. CDR3 DNA sequence: TGTGCCAGCAGTTGGACTAGCGGGAGTTTCTACAATGAGCAGTTCTTC.

The CDR3 region has the DNA TGTGCCAGCAGTTCGGGGGAGGAAAAACTGTTTTTT. This codes for CASSSGEEKLFF. V is TRBV28 and J is TRBJ1-4; TRBD1 might be the D (5 bases). The CDR3 totals 12 residues. Germline V gene data show CDR1 as MDHEN and CDR2 as SYDVKM. Trimming pared 4 bases from V and 8 bases from J, leaving 8 bases between.

A few counts support this clone. The junction differs from germline at one of its ends, possibly a read error. The gene calls are TRBV4-1 and TRBJ2-7; D may be TRBD1 (6 bases). The CDR3 sequence is 14 residues long. Per germline, CDR1 MGHRA and CDR2 YSYEKL. DNA of the CDR3: TGCGCCAGCAGACAAGAGCGACAGGCCCACGAGCAGTACTTC. This sequence encodes CASRQERQAHEQYF.

This clone was seen just once. V and J are TRBV30 and TRBJ2-7; D perhaps matches TRBD2 (6 bases). The CDR3 has 13 residues. The germline V gene has CDR1 GTSNPN and CDR2 SVGIG (reference sequence). V was cut by 2 bases and J by 3 bases, with 11 bases left in between. CDR3 nucleotide sequence: TGTGCCTGGAGTCGGGGGACCCACTACGAGCAGTACTTC. Translation: CAWSRGTHYEQYF.

The V gene is TRBV5-1, the J gene TRBJ2-5, with 7 bases that match TRBD1. This CDR3 region has 15 residues. From germline, CDR1 is SGHRS and CDR2 YFSETQ. V shed 4 bases and J 4 bases; nucleotides not matched to a gene: 10. CDR3 sequence: CASSPSTGRGETQYF. CDR3 coding DNA: TGCGCCAGCAGCCCGTCGACAGGGCGTGGAGAGACCCAGTACTTC.

The chain is built from TRBV5-6 and TRBJ2-7; 9 nucleotides line up with TRBD1. Trimming at V came to 4 bases and at J to 7 bases, leaving 9 bases not matched to a gene. This CDR3 is built from 14 residues. Germline V CDR1 and CDR2: SGHDT, YYEEEE. The CDR3 DNA sequence: TGTGCCAGCAGCAAGGACAGGGGTCATTGGGAGCAGTACTTC. Translating gives CASSKDRGHWEQYF.

In its sample, this clone was seen once. This CDR3 reads CASSYSYSGANVLTF. CDR3 nucleotide sequence: TGTGCCAGCAGTTACTCTTACTCTGGGGCCAACGTCCTGACTTTC. The chain recombines TRBV6-5 with TRBJ2-6; unclear D gene. Trimming removed 0 bases at V and 0 bases at J, with 3 bases between. CDR1 MNHEY and CDR2 SVGAGI come from the germline V gene. The CDR3 length is 15 residues.

This clone is a singleton in its sample. The rearrangement links TRBV6-5 to TRBJ1-5, with a possible D match to TRBD1 (6 bases). Deletions cut 4 bases from V and 4 bases from J, with 14 bases between. Germline CDR1 MNHEY, CDR2 SVGAGI. The CDR3 runs to 15 residues. CDR3 DNA: TGTGCCAGCAGTTCCGTCAGGGGACGGAATCAGCCCCAGCATTTT. This codes for CASSSVRGRNQPQHF.

This clone is classed as medium-sized. The rearrangement joins TRBV6-1 to TRBJ2-5, with a tentative D call TRBD1 (6 bases). V gave up 1 base and J gave up 6 bases, with 18 bases separating them. In germline, CDR1 is MNHNS, CDR2 SASEGT. CDR3 length equals 16 residues. In DNA, the CDR3 is TGTGCCAGCAGTGAAGGCCTCAGGGGATCGTACCAGACCCAGTACTTC. Translating it yields CASSEGLRGSYQTQYF.